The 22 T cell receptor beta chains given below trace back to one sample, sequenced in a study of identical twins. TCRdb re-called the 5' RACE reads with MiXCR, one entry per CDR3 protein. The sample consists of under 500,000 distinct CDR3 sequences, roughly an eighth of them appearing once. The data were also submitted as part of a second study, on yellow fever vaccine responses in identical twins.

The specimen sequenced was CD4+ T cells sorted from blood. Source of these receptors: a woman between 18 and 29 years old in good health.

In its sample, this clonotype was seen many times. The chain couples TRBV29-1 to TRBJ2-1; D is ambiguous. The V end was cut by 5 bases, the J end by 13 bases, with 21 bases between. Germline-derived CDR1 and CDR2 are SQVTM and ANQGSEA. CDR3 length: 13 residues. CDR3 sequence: CSVPSTFTGVQFF. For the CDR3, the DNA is TGCAGCGTTCCCAGTACTTTCACTGGGGTCCAGTTCTTC.

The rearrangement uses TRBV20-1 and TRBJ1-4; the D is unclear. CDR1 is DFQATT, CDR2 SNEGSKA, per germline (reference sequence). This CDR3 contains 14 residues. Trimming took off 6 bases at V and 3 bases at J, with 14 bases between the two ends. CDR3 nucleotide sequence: TGCAGTGCCCACGGTGACGCCTCTAATGAAAAACTGTTTTTT. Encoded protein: CSAHGDASNEKLFF.

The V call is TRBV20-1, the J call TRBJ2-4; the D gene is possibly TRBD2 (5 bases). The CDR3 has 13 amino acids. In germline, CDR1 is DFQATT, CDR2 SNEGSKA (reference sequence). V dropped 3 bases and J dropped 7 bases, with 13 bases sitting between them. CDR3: CSASTGSGNIQYF. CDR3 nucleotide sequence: TGCAGTGCTAGTACTGGGTCGGGGAACATTCAGTACTTC.

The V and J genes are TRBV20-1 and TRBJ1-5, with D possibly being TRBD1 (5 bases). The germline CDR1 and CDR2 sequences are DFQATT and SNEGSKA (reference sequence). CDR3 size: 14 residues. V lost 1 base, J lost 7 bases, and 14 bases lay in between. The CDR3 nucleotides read TGCAGTGCTAGAGTCCAGGGTCTCGGACAGCCCCAGCATTTT. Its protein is CSARVQGLGQPQHF.

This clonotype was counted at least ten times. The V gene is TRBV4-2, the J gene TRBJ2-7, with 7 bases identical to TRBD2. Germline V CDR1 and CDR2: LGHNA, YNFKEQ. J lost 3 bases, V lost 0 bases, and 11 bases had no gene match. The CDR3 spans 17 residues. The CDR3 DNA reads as TGTGCCAGCAGCCAAGATCCTGCGACTAGCTCACGCTACGAGCAGTACTTC. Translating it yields CASSQDPATSSRYEQYF.

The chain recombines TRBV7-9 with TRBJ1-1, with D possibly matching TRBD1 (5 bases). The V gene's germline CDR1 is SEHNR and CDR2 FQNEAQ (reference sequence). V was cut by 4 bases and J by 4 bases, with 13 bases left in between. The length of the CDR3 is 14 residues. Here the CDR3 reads CASSYTRGGTEAFF. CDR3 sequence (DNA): TGTGCCAGCAGCTACACAAGGGGCGGCACTGAAGCTTTCTTT.

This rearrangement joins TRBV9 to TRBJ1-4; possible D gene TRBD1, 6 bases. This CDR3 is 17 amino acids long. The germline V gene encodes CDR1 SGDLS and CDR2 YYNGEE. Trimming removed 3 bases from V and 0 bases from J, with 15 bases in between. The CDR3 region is CASSAGHLSATNEKLFF. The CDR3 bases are TGTGCCAGCAGCGCGGGACACCTCAGTGCAACTAATGAAAAACTGTTTTTT.

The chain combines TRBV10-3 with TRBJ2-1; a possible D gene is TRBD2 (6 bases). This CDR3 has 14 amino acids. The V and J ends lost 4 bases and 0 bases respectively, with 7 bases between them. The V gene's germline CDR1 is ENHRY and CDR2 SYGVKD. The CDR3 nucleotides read TGTGCCATCAGTGCTAGCGTCTCCTACAATGAGCAGTTCTTC. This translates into CAISASVSYNEQFF.

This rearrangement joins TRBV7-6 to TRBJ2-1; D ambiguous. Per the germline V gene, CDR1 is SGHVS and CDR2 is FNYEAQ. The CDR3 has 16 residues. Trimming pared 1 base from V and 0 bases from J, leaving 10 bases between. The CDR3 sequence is CASSLGVSSSYNEQFF. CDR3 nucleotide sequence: TGTGCCAGCAGCTTAGGTGTCTCTAGCTCCTACAATGAGCAGTTCTTC. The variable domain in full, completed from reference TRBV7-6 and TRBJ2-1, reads GAGVSQSPRYKVTKRGQDVALRCDPISGHVSLYWYRQALGQGPEFLTYFNYEAQQDKSGLPNDRFSAERPEGSISTLTIQRTEQRDSAMYRCASSLGVSSSYNEQFFGPGTRLTVL.

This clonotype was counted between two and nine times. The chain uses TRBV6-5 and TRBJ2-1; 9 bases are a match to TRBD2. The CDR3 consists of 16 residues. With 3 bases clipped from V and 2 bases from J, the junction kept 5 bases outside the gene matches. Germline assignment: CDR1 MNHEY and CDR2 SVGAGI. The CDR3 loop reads CASSYLAGPTYNEQFF. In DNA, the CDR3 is TGTGCCAGCAGTTATCTAGCGGGGCCAACCTACAATGAGCAGTTCTTC.

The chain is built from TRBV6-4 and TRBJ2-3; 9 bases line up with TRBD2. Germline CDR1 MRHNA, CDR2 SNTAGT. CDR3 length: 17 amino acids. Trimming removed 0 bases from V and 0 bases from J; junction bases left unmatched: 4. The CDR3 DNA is TGTGCCAGCAGTGACTCGGGGACTAGCCGAAGCACAGATACGCAGTATTTT. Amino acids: CASSDSGTSRSTDTQYF.

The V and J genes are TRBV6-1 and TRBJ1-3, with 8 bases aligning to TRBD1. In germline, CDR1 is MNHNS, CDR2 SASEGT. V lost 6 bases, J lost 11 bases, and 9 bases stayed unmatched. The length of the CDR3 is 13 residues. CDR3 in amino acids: CASRTGQGRAIYF. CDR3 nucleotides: TGTGCCAGCAGAACTGGACAGGGCCGCGCCATATATTTT.

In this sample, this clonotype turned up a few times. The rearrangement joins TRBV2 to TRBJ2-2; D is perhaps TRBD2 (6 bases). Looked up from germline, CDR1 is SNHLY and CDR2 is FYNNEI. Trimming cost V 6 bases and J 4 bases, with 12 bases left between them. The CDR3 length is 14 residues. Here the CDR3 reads CASRNRESTGELFF. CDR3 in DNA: TGTGCCAGCAGGAATCGGGAGAGCACCGGGGAGCTGTTTTTT.

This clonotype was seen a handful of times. The CDR3: CASSFGRAYQPQHF. In nucleotides, the CDR3 is TGTGCCAGCAGCTTTGGTAGGGCGTATCAGCCCCAGCATTTT. The chain combines TRBV5-6 with TRBJ1-5, with D uncertain. The germline CDR1 and CDR2 sequences are SGHDT and YYEEEE. This CDR3 comprises 14 residues. The ends were cut back, 2 bases at V and 5 bases at J, with 11 bases in the middle.

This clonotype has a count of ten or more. The CDR3 region has the DNA TGTGCCAGCAGTTCGAAACAGGGGCATGGCTACACCTTC. Its protein is CASSSKQGHGYTF. The chain recombines TRBV12-3 or TRBV12-4 with TRBJ1-2; TRBD1 matches 7 bases. This CDR3 is built from 13 residues. V trimming: 4 bases; J trimming: 6 bases; junction bases outside the gene matches: 5.

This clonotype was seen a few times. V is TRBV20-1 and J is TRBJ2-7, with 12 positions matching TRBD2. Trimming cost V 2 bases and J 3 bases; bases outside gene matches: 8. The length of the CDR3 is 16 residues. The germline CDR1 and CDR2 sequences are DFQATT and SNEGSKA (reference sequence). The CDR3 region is CSARSRTSGVNYEQYF. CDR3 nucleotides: TGCAGTGCTAGATCTCGGACTAGCGGGGTCAACTACGAGCAGTACTTC.

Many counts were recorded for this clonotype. CDR3 region: CASSYGDQGVAGYTF. The DNA for the CDR3 is TGTGCCAGCAGTTATGGTGACCAGGGAGTAGCTGGCTACACCTTC. The chain couples TRBV6-5 to TRBJ1-2; the D gene is possibly TRBD1 (5 bases). Trimming shortened V by 3 bases and J by 7 bases, and 18 bases separated the two germline ends. Germline V gene sequence: CDR1 MNHEY, CDR2 SVGAGI. The CDR3 is made up of 15 amino acids.

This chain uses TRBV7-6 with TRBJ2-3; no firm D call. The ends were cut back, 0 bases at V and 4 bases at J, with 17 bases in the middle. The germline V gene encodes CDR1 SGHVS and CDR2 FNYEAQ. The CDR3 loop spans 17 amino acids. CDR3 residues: CASSLASRVRVADTQYF. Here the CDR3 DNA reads TGTGCCAGCAGCTTAGCGTCCCGGGTCCGGGTGGCAGATACGCAGTATTTT.

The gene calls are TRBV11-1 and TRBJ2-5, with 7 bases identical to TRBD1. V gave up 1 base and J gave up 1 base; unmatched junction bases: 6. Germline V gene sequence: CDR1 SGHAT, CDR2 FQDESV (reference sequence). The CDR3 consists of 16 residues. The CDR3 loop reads CASSLDPTGVQETQYF. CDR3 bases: TGTGCCAGCAGCTTAGACCCTACAGGGGTCCAAGAGACCCAGTACTTC.

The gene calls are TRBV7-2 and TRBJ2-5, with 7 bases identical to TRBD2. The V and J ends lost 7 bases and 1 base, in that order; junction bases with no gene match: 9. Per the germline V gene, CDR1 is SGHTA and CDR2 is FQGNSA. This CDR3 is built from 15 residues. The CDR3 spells CASNKRGVGQETQYF. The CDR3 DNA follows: TGTGCCAGCAACAAACGGGGGGTGGGCCAAGAGACCCAGTACTTC.

The CDR3 reads CASRMAGFKLFF. The CDR3 DNA reads TGTGCCAGCAGGATGGCGGGTTTCAAACTGTTTTTT. The chain is built from TRBV12-3 or TRBV12-4 and TRBJ1-4; no definite D call. The CDR3 sequence is 12 residues long. V was clipped by 6 bases and J by 11 bases, with 13 bases between them.

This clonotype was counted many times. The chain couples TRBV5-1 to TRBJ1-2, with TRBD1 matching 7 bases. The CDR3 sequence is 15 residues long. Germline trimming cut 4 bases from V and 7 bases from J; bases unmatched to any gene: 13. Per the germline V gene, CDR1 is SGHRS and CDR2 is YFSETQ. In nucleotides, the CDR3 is TGCGCCAGCAGCCCGACTCTACAGGGGACGAGTGGCTACACCTTC. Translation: CASSPTLQGTSGYTF.